This T cell receptor (beta chain) is drawn from a study of long-term antiretroviral therapy in people with HIV. The study's findings and limits: Following ART, diversity rose but still fell short of transplant donor controls. The ART regimens used between the mid-2000s and the late 2010s may be less effective than current ones.

This clone was recorded only once. The antigen remains undetermined. The CDR3 is made up of 12 amino acids. CDR1 is SGHDT, CDR2 YYEEEE, per germline. Deletions cut 2 bases from V and 3 bases from J, with 3 bases between. The immunoSEQ assay was v3.0, run at survey level. Generated by immunoSEQ multiplex PCR, the TCRdb table keeps only in-frame clones and is missing some. The table has around 12,000 clones, approximately 82% seen once. Each contributor possessed a minimum of one pre-ART and a minimum of two post-ART PBMC samples. The chain joins TRBV5-6 to TRBJ2-1; D is uncertain. This TCR came from a man in his forties with HIV. The sequences come from unsorted PBMCs, collected 1.2 years after starting antiretroviral therapy. CDR3 in amino acids: CASSFGYNEQFF. The CDR3 nucleotides read TGTGCCAGCAGCTTCGGCTACAATGAGCAGTTCTTC. The full variable domain, with the rest looked up from reference TRBV5-6 and TRBJ2-1, is DAGVTQSPTHLIKTRGQQVTLRCSPKSGHDTVSWYQQALGQGPQFIFQYYEEEERQRGNFPDRFSGHQFPNYSSELNVNALLLGDSALYLCASSFGYNEQFFGPGTRLTVL.